This T cell receptor beta chain emerged from a study of T cells in Graves' hyperthyroidism and ophthalmopathy. General study points: In blood, most of the thyroid clonotypes expanded above 0.001 were also present.

With 5 bases removed from V and 1 base from J, the gap between germline ends came to 21 bases. Germline-derived CDR1 and CDR2 are SGHTA and FQGNSA. The CDR3 runs to 17 residues. This clonotype was picked up many times. Its specificity is not known. Diagnostic decisions used clinical symptoms, serum thyroxine and TRAb, thyroid ultrasound and orbital computed tomography. Amplified regions were TCR beta CDR3 sequences from RNA transcripts. With the HTBI primer set, the TCR CDR3 went through a first round of RT-PCR. A single record per CDR3 protein comes from TCRdb applying MiXCR to the multiplex PCR reads. The data show 250,000 to 400,000 distinct CDR3 sequences, roughly 13% seen once.

J is TRBJ2-7 and V is TRBV7-2, with D perhaps assigned TRBD1 or TRBD2 (5 bases each). The sample taken for sequencing was blood. The clonotype originates from a woman in her thirties or forties with Graves' ophthalmopathy. The CDR3 nucleotides are TGTGCCAGCAGCACCCCACGGGGCCCCCAAAAGTCCTACGAGCAGTACTTC. This encodes CASSTPRGPQKSYEQYF.